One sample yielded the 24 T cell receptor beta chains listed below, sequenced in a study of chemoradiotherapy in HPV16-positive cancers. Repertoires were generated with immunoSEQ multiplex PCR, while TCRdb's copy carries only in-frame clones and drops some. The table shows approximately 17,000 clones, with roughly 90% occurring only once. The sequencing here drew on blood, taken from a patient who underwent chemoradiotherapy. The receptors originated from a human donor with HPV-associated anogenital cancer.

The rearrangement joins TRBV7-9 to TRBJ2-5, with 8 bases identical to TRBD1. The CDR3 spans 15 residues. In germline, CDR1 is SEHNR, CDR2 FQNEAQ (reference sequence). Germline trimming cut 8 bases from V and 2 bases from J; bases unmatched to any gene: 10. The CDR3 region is CASSIGQGNQETQYF. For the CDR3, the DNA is TGTGCCAGCTCTATTGGACAGGGAAATCAAGAGACCCAGTACTTC.

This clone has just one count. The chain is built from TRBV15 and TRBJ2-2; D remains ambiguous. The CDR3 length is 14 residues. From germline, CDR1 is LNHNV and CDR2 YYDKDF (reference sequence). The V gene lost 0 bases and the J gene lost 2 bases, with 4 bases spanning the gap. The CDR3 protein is CATSRDLNTGELFF. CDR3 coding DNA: TGTGCCACCAGCAGAGATTTAAACACCGGGGAGCTGTTTTTT.

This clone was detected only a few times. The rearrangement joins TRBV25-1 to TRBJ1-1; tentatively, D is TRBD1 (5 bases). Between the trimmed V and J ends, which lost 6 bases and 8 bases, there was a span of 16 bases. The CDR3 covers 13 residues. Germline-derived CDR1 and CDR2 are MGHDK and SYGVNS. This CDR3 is CASSGQGVGEAFF. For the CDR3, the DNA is TGTGCCAGCAGCGGGCAGGGAGTTGGAGAAGCTTTCTTT.

The CDR3 DNA reads TGTGCCAGCAGAAAAGGACAGGGGCTAGAGGGGCCCCAGCATTTT. Translating gives CASRKGQGLEGPQHF. This sequence joins TRBV2 and TRBJ1-5; 9 nucleotides align to TRBD1. The germline gives CDR1 SNHLY, CDR2 FYNNEI. CDR3 size: 15 residues. Trimming at V came to 6 bases and at J to 9 bases, leaving 12 bases not matched to a gene.

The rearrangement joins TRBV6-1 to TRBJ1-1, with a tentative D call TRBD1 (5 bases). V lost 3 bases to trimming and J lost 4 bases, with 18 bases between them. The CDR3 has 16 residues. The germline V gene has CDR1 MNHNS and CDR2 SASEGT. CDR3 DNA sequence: TGTGCCAGCAGTGATGGGAGTGGGGACGGGGGCACTGAAGCTTTCTTT. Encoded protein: CASSDGSGDGGTEAFF.

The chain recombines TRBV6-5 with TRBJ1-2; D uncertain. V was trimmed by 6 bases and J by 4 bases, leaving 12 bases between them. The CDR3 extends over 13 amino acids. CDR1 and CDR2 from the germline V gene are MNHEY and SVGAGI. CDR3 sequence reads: CASRNLDIYGYTF. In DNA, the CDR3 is TGTGCCAGCAGAAACCTTGATATCTATGGCTACACCTTC.

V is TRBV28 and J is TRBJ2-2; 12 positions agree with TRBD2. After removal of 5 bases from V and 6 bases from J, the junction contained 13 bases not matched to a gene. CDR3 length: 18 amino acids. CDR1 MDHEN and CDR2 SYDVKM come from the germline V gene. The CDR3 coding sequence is TGTGCCAGCAGTGTCTCCTCTAGCGGGAGGGCCAGGGCCGGGGAGCTGTTTTTT. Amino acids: CASSVSSSGRARAGELFF.

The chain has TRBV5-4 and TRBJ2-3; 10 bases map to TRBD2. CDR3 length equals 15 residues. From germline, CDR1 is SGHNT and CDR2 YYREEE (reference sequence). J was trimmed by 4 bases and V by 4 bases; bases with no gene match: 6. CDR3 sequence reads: CASSQGTSEADTQYF. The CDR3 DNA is TGTGCCAGCAGCCAAGGGACTAGCGAGGCAGATACGCAGTATTTT.

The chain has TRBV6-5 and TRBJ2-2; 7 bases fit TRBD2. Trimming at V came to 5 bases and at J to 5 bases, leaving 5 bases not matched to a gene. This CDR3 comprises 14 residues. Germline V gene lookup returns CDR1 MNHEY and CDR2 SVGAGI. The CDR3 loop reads CASSRNGRTGELFF. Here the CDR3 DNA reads TGTGCCAGCAGTCGGAACGGGAGGACCGGGGAGCTGTTTTTT.

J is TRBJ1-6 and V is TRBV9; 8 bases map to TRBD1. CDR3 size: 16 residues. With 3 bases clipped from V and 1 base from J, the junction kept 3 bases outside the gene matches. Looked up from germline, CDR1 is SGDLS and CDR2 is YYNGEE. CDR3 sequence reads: CASSEDRGSYNSPLHF. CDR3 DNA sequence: TGTGCCAGCAGCGAAGACAGGGGATCCTATAATTCACCCCTCCACTTT.

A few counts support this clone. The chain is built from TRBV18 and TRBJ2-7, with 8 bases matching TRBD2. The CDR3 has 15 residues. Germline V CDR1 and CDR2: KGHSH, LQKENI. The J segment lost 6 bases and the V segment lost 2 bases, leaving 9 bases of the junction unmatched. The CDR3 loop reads CASSPVDALAVEQYF. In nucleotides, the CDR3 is TGTGCCAGCTCACCAGTAGATGCACTAGCGGTCGAGCAGTACTTC.

The CDR3 nucleotides read TGTGCCAGCAGCTTAGCGGGAGCCCCCACAGATACGCAGTATTTT. This translates into CASSLAGAPTDTQYF. The chain combines TRBV7-2 with TRBJ2-3; D is possibly TRBD2 (5 bases). CDR3 size: 15 residues. The germline CDR1 and CDR2 sequences are SGHTA and FQGNSA. Trimming left V 0 bases short and J 2 bases short, with 9 bases between.

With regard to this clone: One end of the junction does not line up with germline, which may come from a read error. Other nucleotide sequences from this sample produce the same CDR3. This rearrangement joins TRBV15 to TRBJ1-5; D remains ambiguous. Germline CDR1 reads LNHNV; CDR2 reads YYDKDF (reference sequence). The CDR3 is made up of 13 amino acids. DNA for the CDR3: TGTGCCACCAGCATTGCCCCTAGAGCGGAGACCGCCTTT. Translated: CATSIAPRAETAF. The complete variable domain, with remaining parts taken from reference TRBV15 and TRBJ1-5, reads DAMVIQNPRYQVTQFGKPVTLSCSQTLNHNVMYWYQQKSSQAPKLLFHYYDKDFNNEADTPDNFQSRRPNTSFCFLDIRSPGLGDTAMYLCATSIAPRAETAFGDGTRLSIL.

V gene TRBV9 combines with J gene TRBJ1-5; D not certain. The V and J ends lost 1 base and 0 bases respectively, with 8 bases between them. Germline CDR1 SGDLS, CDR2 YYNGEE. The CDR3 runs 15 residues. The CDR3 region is CASSVFSDSNQPQHF. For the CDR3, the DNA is TGTGCCAGCAGCGTATTTTCGGATAGCAATCAGCCCCAGCATTTT.

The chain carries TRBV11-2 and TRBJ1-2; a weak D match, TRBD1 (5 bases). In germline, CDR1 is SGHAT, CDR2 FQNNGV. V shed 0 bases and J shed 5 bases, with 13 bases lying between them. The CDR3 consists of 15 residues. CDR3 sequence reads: CASSLDTGTVYGYTF. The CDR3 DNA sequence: TGTGCCAGCAGCTTAGATACAGGCACCGTTTATGGCTACACCTTC.

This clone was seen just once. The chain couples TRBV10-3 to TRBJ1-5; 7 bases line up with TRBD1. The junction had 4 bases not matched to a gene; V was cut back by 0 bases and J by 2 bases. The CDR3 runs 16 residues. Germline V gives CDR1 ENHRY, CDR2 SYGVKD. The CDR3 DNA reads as TGTGCCATCAGTGAGTCGGTAGGACAGGGCAATCAGCCCCAGCATTTT. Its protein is CAISESVGQGNQPQHF.

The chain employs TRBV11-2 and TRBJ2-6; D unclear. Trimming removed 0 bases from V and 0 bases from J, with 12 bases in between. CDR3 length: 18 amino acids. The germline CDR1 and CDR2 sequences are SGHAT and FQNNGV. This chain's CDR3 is CASSLDHSRSSGANVLTF. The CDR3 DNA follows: TGTGCCAGCAGCTTAGACCACTCGCGGAGCTCTGGGGCCAACGTCCTGACTTTC.

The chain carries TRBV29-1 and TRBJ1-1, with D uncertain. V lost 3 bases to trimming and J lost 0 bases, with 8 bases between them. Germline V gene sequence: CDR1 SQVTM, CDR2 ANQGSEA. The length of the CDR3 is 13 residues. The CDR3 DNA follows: TGCAGCGTTGATGAGCCGTTGAACACTGAAGCTTTCTTT. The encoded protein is CSVDEPLNTEAFF.

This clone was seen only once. The CDR3 sequence: CASSLGVQSSGNTIYF. CDR3 sequence (DNA): TGCGCCAGCAGCTTGGGCGTCCAGAGCTCTGGAAACACCATATATTTT. This rearrangement joins TRBV5-1 to TRBJ1-3; D remains ambiguous. The germline V gene has CDR1 SGHRS and CDR2 YFSETQ. Between the trimmed V and J ends, which lost 0 bases and 0 bases, there was a span of 10 bases. CDR3 length: 16 amino acids.

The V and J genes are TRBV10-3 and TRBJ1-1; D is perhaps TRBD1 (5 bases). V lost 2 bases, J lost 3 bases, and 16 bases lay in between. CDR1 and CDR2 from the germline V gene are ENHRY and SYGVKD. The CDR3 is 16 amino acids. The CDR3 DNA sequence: TGTGCCATCAGTGAGGGTCCAGGGAGTGGGGACACTGAAGCTTTCTTT. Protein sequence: CAISEGPGSGDTEAFF.

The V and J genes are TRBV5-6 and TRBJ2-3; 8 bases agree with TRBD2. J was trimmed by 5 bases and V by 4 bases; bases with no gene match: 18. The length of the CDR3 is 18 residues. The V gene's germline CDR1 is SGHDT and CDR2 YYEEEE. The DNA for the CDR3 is TGTGCCAGCAGCCAATTATTGGGAGTAGCGGGATCGGGAGATACGCAGTATTTT. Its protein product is CASSQLLGVAGSGDTQYF.

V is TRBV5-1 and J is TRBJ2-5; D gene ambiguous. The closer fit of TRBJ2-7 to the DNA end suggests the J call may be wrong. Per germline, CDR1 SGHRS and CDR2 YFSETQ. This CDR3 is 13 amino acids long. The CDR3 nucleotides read TGCGCCAGCAGCCTAGGTAGCTCCTACGAGCAGTACTTC. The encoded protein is CASSLGSSYEQYF.

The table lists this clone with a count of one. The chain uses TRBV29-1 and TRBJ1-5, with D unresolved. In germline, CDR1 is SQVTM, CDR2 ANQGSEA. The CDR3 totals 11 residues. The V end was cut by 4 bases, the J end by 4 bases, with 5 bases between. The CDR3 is CSVGGNQPQHF. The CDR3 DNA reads TGCAGCGTTGGCGGGAATCAGCCCCAGCATTTT.

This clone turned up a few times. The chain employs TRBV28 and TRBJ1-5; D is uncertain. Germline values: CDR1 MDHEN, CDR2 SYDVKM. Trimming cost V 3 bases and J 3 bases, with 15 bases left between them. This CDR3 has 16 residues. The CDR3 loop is CASSFPRGKTNQPQHF. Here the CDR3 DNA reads TGTGCCAGCAGTTTTCCCCGCGGGAAGACCAATCAGCCCCAGCATTTT.